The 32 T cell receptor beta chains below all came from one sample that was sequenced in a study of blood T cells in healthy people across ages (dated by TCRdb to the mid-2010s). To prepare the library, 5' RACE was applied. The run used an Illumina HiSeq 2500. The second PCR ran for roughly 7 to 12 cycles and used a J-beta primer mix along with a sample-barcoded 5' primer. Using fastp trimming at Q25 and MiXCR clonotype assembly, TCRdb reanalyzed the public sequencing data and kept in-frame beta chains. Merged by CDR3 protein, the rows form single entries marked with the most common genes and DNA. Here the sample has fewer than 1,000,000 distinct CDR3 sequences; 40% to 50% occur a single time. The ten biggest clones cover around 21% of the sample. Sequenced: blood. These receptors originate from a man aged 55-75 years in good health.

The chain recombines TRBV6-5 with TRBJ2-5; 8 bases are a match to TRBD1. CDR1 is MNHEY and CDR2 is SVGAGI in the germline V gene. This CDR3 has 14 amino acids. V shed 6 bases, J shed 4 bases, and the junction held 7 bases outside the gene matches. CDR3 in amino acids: CASSMDRARETQYF. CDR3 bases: TGTGCCAGCAGCATGGACAGGGCCAGAGAGACCCAGTACTTC.

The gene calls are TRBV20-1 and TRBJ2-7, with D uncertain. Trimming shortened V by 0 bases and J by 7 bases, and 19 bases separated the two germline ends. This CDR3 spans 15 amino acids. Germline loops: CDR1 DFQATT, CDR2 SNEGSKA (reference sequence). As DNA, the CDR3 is TGCAGTGCTAGAGAACCTCTACTTTCCTACAATGAGCAGTACTTC. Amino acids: CSAREPLLSYNEQYF.

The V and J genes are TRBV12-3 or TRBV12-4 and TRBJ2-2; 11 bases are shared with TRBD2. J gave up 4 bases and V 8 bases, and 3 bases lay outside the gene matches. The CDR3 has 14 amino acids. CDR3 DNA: TGTGCCAGCGCGGGACTAGCGGTCACCGGGGAGCTGTTTTTT. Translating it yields CASAGLAVTGELFF.

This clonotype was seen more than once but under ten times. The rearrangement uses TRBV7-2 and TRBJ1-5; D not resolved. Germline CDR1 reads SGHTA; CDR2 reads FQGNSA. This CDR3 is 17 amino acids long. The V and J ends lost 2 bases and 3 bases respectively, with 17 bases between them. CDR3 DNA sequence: TGTGCCAGCAGCTTACGGACTGATGGGCAGCCCAATCAGCCCCAGCATTTT. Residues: CASSLRTDGQPNQPQHF.

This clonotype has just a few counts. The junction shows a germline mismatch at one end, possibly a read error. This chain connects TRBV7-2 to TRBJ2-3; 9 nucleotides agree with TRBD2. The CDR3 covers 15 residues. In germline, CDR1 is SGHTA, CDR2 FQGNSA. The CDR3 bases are TGTGCCAGCAGCCTAGCGGGGAGGGGCCCAGATACGCAGTATTTT. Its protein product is CASSLAGRGPDTQYF.

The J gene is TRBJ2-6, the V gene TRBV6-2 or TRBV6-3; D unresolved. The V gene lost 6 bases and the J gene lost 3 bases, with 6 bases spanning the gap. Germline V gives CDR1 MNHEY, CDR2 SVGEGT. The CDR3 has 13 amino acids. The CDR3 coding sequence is TGTGCCAGCAGGTCCCTTGGGGCCAACGTCCTGACTTTC. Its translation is CASRSLGANVLTF.

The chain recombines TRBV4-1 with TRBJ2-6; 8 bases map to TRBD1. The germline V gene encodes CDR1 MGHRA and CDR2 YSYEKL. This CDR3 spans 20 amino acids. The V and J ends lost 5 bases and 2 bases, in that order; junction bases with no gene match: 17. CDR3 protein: CASSYPETGQGDAGANVLTF. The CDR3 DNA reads TGCGCCAGCAGCTACCCAGAAACCGGACAGGGCGATGCTGGGGCCAACGTCCTGACTTTC.

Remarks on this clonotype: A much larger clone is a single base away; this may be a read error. The CDR3 bases are TGCGCCAGCAGCTTGGCGGGACAGGGTAACAATGAGCAGTACTTC. It translates to CASSLAGQGNNEQYF. The V gene is TRBV5-1, the J gene TRBJ2-7, with 9 bases that match TRBD1. CDR1 is SGHRS, CDR2 YFSETQ, per germline. This CDR3 is 15 amino acids long. V lost 0 bases, J lost 7 bases, and 8 bases stayed unmatched.

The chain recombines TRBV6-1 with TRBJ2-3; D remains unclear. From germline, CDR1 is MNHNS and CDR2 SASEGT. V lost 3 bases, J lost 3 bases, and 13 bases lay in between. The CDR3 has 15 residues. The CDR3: CASSDSGLRTDTQYF. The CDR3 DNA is TGTGCCAGCAGTGATTCTGGTCTGAGGACAGATACGCAGTATTTT.

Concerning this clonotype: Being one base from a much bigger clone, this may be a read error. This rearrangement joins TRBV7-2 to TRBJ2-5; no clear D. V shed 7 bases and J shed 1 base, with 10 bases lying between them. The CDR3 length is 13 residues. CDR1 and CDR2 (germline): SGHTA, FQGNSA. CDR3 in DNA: TGTGCCAGCAACTTGATCCCCCAAGAGACCCAGTACTTC. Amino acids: CASNLIPQETQYF. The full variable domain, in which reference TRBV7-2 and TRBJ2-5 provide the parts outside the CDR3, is GAGVSQSPSNKVTEKGKDVELRCDPISGHTALYWYRQSLGQGLEFLIYFQGNSAPDKSGLPSDRFSAERTGGSVSTLTIQRTQQEDSAVYLCASNLIPQETQYFGPGTRLLVL.

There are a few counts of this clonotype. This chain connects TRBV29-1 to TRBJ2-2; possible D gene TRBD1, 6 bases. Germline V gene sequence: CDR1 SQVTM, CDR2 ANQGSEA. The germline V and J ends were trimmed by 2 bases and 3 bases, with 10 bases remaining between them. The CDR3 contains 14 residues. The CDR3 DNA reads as TGCAGCGTTGAATCAGGGGTCTACACCGGGGAGCTGTTTTTT. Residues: CSVESGVYTGELFF.

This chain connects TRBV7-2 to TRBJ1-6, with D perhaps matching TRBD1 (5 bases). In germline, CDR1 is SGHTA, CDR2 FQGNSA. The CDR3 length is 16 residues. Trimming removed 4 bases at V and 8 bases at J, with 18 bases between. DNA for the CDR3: TGTGCCAGCAGCTCTGCTTCACCTTGGGGGGATTCACCCCTCCACTTT. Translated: CASSSASPWGDSPLHF. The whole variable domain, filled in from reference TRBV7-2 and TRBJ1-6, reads GAGVSQSPSNKVTEKGKDVELRCDPISGHTALYWYRQSLGQGLEFLIYFQGNSAPDKSGLPSDRFSAERTGGSVSTLTIQRTQQEDSAVYLCASSSASPWGDSPLHFGNGTRLTVT.

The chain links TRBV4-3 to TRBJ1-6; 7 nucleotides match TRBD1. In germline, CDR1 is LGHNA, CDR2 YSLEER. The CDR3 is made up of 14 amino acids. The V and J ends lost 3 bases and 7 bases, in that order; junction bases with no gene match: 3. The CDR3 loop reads CASSQDRRNSPLHF. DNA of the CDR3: TGCGCCAGCAGCCAGGACAGGCGAAATTCACCCCTCCACTTT.

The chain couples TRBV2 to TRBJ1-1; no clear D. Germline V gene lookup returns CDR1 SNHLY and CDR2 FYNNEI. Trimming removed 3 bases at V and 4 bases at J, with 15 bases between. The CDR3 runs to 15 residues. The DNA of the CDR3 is TGTGCCAGCAGTGATGCGGCCTTCCGCGGCACTGAAGCTTTCTTT. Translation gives CASSDAAFRGTEAFF.

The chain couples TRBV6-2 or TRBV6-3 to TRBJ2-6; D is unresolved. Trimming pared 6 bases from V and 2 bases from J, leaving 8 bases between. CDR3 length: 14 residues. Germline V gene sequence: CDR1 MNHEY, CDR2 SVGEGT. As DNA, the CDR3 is TGTGCCAGCAGAGGCCTGGCTGGGGCCAACGTCCTGACTTTC. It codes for CASRGLAGANVLTF.

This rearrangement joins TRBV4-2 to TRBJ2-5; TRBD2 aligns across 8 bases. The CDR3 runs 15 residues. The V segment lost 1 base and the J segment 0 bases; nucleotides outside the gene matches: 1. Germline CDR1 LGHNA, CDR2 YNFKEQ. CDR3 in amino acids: CASSQGAGDQETQYF. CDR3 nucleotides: TGTGCCAGCAGCCAAGGAGCGGGGGACCAAGAGACCCAGTACTTC.

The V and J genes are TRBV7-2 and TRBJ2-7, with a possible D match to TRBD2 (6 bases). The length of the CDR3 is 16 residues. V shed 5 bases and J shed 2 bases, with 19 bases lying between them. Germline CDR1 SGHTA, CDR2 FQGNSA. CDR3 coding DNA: TGTGCCAGCAGCCGAGGCGCGGGAACATCGCCCTACGAGCAGTACTTC. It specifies CASSRGAGTSPYEQYF.

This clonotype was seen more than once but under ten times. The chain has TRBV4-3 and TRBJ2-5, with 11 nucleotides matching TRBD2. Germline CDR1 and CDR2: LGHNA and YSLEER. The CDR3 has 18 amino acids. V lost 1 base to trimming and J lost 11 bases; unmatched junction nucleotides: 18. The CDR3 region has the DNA TGCGCCAGCAGCCAAGGGGCTCGGGGACTAGCGGTTTCCAATGAGCAGTACTTC. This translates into CASSQGARGLAVSNEQYF.

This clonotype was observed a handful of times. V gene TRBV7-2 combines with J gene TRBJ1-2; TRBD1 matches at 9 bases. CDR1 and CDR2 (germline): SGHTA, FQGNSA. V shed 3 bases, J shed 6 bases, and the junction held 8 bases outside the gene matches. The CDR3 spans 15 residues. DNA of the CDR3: TGTGCCAGCAGCTTCGGACAGGGGAGGGTGGATGGCTACACCTTC. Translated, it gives CASSFGQGRVDGYTF. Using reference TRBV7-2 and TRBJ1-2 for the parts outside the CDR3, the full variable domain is GAGVSQSPSNKVTEKGKDVELRCDPISGHTALYWYRQSLGQGLEFLIYFQGNSAPDKSGLPSDRFSAERTGGSVSTLTIQRTQQEDSAVYLCASSFGQGRVDGYTFGSGTRLTVV.

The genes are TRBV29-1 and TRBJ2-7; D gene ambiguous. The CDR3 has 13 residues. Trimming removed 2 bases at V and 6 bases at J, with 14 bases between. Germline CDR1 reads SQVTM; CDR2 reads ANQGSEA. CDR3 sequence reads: CSVEPPPGGEQYF. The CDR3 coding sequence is TGCAGCGTTGAACCCCCTCCAGGTGGCGAGCAGTACTTC.

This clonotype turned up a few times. Written as DNA, the CDR3 is TGTGCCAGCAGTGAAGACAGGGGTGGAGAGACCCAGTACTTC. Amino acid sequence: CASSEDRGGETQYF. The rearrangement joins TRBV25-1 to TRBJ2-5, with 8 nucleotides matching TRBD1. CDR3 length: 14 amino acids. Germline CDR1 and CDR2: MGHDK and SYGVNS. The trim removed 2 bases at V and 4 bases at J, leaving 3 bases unmatched.

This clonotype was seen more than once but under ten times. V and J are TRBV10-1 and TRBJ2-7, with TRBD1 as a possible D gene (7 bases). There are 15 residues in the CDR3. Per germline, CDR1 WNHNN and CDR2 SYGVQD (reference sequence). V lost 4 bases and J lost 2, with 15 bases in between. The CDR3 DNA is TGCGCCAGCAGTGCCGGAGGGGACAGAACCTACGAGCAGTACTTC. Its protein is CASSAGGDRTYEQYF.

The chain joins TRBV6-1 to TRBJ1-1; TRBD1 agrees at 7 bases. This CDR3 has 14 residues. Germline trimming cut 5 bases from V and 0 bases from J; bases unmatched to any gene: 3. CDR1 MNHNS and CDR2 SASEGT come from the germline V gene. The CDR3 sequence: CASSWTGMNTEAFF. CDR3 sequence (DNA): TGTGCCAGCAGTTGGACAGGTATGAACACTGAAGCTTTCTTT.

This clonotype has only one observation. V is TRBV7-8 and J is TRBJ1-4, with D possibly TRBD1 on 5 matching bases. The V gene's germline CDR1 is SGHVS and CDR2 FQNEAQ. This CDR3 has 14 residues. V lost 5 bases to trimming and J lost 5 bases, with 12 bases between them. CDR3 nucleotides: TGTGCCAGCAGCAACCGGGACGGGAATGAAAAACTGTTTTTT. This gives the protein CASSNRDGNEKLFF.

In DNA, the CDR3 is TGCAGTGCTGCCCGGGACAGGGGATACGAGCAGTACTTC. Its translation: CSAARDRGYEQYF. The chain is built from TRBV20-1 and TRBJ2-5; 10 bases agree with TRBD1. The last part of the DNA fits TRBJ2-7 better; the J call may be wrong. Germline V gene sequence: CDR1 DFQATT, CDR2 SNEGSKA (reference sequence). The CDR3 consists of 13 residues.

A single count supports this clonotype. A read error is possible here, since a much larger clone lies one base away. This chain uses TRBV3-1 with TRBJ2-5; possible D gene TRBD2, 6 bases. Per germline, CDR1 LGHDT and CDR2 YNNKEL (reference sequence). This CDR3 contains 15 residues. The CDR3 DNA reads TGTGCCTGCAGCGTGGACTACTCCACTCAAGAGACCCAGTACTTC. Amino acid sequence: CACSVDYSTQETQYF.

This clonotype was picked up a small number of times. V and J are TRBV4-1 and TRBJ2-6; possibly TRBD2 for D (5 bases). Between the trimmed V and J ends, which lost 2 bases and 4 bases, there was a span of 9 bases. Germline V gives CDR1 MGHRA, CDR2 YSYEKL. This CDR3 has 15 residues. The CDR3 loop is CASSQRDLGANVLTF. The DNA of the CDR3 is TGCGCCAGCAGCCAACGGGATCTGGGGGCCAACGTCCTGACTTTC.

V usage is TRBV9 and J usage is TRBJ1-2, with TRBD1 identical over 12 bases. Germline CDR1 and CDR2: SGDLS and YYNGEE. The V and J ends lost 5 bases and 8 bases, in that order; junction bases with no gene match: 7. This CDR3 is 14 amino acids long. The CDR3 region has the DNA TGTGCCAGCAGGGGACAGGGGGCGCGAGGAGGCTACACCTTC. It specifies CASRGQGARGGYTF.

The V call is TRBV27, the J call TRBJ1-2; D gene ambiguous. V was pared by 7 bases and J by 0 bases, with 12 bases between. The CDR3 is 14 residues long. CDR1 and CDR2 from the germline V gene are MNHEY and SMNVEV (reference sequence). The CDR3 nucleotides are TGTGCCAGCAAGACACGAAGCTCTAACTATGGCTACACCTTC. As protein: CASKTRSSNYGYTF.

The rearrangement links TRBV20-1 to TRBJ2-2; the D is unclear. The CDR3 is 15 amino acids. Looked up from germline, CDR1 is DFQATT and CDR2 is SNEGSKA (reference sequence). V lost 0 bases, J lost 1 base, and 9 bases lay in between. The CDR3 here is CSAREAGMNTGELFF. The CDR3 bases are TGCAGTGCTAGAGAGGCAGGAATGAACACCGGGGAGCTGTTTTTT.

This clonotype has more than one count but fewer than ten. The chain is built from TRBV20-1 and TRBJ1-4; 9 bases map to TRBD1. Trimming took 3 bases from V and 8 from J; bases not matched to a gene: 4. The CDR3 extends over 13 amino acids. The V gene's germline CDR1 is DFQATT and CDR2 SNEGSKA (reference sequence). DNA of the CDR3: TGCAGTGCTAGGCCCGGGACAGGGGAAAAACTGTTTTTT. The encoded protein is CSARPGTGEKLFF.

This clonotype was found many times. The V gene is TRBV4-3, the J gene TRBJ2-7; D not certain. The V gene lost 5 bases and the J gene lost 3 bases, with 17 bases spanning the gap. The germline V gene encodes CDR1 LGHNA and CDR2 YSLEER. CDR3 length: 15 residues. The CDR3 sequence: CASSLEARLFYEQYF. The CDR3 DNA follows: TGCGCCAGCAGCTTAGAGGCCCGGCTTTTCTACGAGCAGTACTTC.